The rows below give T cell receptor beta chains drawn from one sample of a study of blood T cells in healthy people across ages. TCRdb called the 5' RACE reads again in MiXCR, with one record for every CDR3 protein. The table has 500,000 to 700,000 distinct CDR3 sequences, about 30% seen once. The material sequenced was blood. The receptors were gathered from a woman at least 80 years old in good health. Both conserved end residues are part of each CDR3. The order of the fields is J gene, V gene, CDR3 protein.

j_call: TRBJ1-2
v_call: TRBV12-3/TRBV12-4
cdr3_aa: CASSVSGGAGGYTF

j_call: TRBJ1-1
v_call: TRBV7-2
cdr3_aa: CASSPRRSLGAEAFF

j_call: TRBJ2-5
v_call: TRBV20-1
cdr3_aa: CSAAGEDQETQYF

j_call: TRBJ2-5
v_call: TRBV29-1
cdr3_aa: CSAGGSRGETQYF

j_call: TRBJ2-3
v_call: TRBV7-2
cdr3_aa: CASSLRVWDTQYF

j_call: TRBJ2-6
v_call: TRBV20-1
cdr3_aa: CSAPKGAGANVLTF

j_call: TRBJ2-7
v_call: TRBV5-6
cdr3_aa: CASSLGQGCYEQYF

j_call: TRBJ2-3
v_call: TRBV7-3
cdr3_aa: CASSPQGGDTQYF

j_call: TRBJ1-4
v_call: TRBV4-2
cdr3_aa: CASSPLVGVSGEKLFF

j_call: TRBJ2-7
v_call: TRBV20-1
cdr3_aa: CSAEIRQGSSYEQYF

j_call: TRBJ2-7
v_call: TRBV30
cdr3_aa: CAWETGSYEQYF

j_call: TRBJ1-5
v_call: TRBV28
cdr3_aa: CASSRDLRSNQPQHF

j_call: TRBJ2-5
v_call: TRBV20-1
cdr3_aa: CSARDTGASGEETQYF

j_call: TRBJ1-2
v_call: TRBV10-3
cdr3_aa: CAIRGQATYGYTF

j_call: TRBJ1-6
v_call: TRBV30
cdr3_aa: CAWVIQSNNSPLHF

j_call: TRBJ2-7
v_call: TRBV6-2/TRBV6-3
cdr3_aa: CATREGGRDEQYF

j_call: TRBJ2-3
v_call: TRBV6-1
cdr3_aa: CASSEARGGTQYF

j_call: TRBJ2-1
v_call: TRBV7-8
cdr3_aa: CASSFRASSYNEQFF

j_call: TRBJ1-2
v_call: TRBV19
cdr3_aa: CASSPKTMAATVNYGYTF

j_call: TRBJ2-3
v_call: TRBV6-5
cdr3_aa: CASSYSSTGWASLDSTDTQYF

j_call: TRBJ2-2
v_call: TRBV19
cdr3_aa: CASSIKSQGAGELFF

j_call: TRBJ1-1
v_call: TRBV6-5
cdr3_aa: CASSYSRSPVTEAFF

j_call: TRBJ2-5
v_call: TRBV4-1
cdr3_aa: CASSQAAGQETQYF

j_call: TRBJ2-3
v_call: TRBV6-1
cdr3_aa: CASSEATGTSGRTDTQYF

j_call: TRBJ1-2
v_call: TRBV5-5
cdr3_aa: CASSVDRVLGYTF

j_call: TRBJ2-1
v_call: TRBV7-6
cdr3_aa: CASSLSGRGVYEQFF

j_call: TRBJ2-3
v_call: TRBV5-1
cdr3_aa: CASSVAVPTDTQYF

j_call: TRBJ2-1
v_call: TRBV29-1
cdr3_aa: CSASVGGETQFF

j_call: TRBJ2-3
v_call: TRBV7-2
cdr3_aa: CASSQDSSGGATDTQYF

j_call: TRBJ2-3
v_call: TRBV12-3/TRBV12-4
cdr3_aa: CASRPWGGTSTDTQYF

j_call: TRBJ1-1
v_call: TRBV3-1
cdr3_aa: CASSQDQGGTAFF

j_call: TRBJ1-2
v_call: TRBV15
cdr3_aa: CATSRDLAVPSAANYGYTF

j_call: TRBJ1-5
v_call: TRBV6-6
cdr3_aa: CASGILSNQPQHF

j_call: TRBJ2-2
v_call: TRBV10-3
cdr3_aa: CAISGQASNTGELFF

j_call: TRBJ2-3
v_call: TRBV7-2
cdr3_aa: CASSLGINDRSSDTQYF

j_call: TRBJ2-1
v_call: TRBV27
cdr3_aa: CASSQPGLAGGSLEQFF

j_call: TRBJ2-7
v_call: TRBV6-5
cdr3_aa: CASSPGFYEQYF